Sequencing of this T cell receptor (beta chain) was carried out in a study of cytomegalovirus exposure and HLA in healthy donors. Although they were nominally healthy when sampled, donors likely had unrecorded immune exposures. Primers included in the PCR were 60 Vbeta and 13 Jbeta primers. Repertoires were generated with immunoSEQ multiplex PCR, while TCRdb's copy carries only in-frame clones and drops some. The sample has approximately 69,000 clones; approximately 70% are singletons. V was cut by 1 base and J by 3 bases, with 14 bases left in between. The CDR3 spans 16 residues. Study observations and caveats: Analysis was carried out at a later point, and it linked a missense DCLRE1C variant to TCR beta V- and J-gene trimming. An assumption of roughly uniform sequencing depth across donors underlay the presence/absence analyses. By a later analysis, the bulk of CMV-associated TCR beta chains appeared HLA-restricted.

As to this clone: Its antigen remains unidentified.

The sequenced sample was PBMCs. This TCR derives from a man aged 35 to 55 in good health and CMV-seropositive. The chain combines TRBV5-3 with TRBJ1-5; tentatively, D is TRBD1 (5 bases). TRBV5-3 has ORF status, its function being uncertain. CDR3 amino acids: CARSLKGAQPNQPQHF. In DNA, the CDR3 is TGTGCCAGAAGCTTGAAAGGGGCGCAACCCAATCAGCCCCAGCATTTT.